These 4 T cell receptor beta chains came from one sample sequenced in a study of blood T cell repertoires in COVID-19. Produced via immunoSEQ multiplex PCR; TCRdb's table is partial and in-frame only. The repertoire holds about 270,000 clones, with approximately 83% as singletons. The specimen was peripheral blood. The receptors were gathered from a human donor in a cohort sampled during active COVID-19.

The J gene is TRBJ2-5, the V gene TRBV7-3, with a tentative D call TRBD2 (6 bases). This CDR3 comprises 15 residues. Germline CDR1 and CDR2: SGHTA and FQGTGA. V lost 1 base to trimming and J lost 4 bases, with 13 bases between them. The CDR3 here is CASSLRGGGTETQYF. CDR3 bases: TGTGCCAGCAGCTTAAGAGGCGGCGGGACAGAGACCCAGTACTTC.

This chain connects TRBV12-3 or TRBV12-4 to TRBJ1-4; tentatively, D is TRBD1 (6 bases). Trimming removed 5 bases at V and 12 bases at J, with 13 bases between. CDR3 size: 12 residues. The CDR3 region is CASSVLGGQLFF. The CDR3 nucleotides are TGTGCCAGCAGTGTACTAGGGGGTCAACTGTTTTTT.

The rearrangement joins TRBV5-4 to TRBJ2-7; tentative D call: TRBD1 (5 bases). The CDR3 extends over 14 amino acids. CDR1 and CDR2 from the germline V gene are SGHNT and YYREEE (reference sequence). V gave up 4 bases and J gave up 0 bases, with 11 bases separating them. DNA for the CDR3: TGTGCCAGCAGCGCAGGGCTTAACTCCTACGAGCAGTACTTC. It encodes CASSAGLNSYEQYF.

J is TRBJ2-1 and V is TRBV6-2 or TRBV6-3; 9 bases line up with TRBD2. Germline V gene lookup returns CDR1 MNHEY and CDR2 SVGEGT. The CDR3 contains 17 residues. The junction had 13 bases not matched to a gene; V was cut back by 5 bases and J by 5 bases. CDR3 in DNA: TGTGCCAGCAGTCTCTCCCTTCTAGCGGGGAATCACAATGAGCAGTTCTTC. It encodes CASSLSLLAGNHNEQFF.